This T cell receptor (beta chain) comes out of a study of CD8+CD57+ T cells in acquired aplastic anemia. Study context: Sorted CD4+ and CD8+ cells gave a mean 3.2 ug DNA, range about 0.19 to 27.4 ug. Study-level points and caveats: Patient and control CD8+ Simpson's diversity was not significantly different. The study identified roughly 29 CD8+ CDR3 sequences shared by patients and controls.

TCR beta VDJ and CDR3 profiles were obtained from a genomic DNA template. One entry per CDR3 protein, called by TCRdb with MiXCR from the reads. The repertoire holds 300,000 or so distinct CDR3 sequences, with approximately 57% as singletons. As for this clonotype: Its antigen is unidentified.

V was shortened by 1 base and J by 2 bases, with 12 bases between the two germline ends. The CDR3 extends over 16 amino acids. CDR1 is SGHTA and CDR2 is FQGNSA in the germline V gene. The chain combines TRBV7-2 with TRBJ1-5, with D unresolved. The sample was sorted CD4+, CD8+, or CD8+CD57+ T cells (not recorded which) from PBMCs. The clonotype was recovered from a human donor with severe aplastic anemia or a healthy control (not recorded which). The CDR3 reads CASSLGGGSGNQPQHF. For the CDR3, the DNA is TGTGCCAGCAGCTTAGGCGGCGGCTCAGGCAATCAGCCCCAGCATTTT.